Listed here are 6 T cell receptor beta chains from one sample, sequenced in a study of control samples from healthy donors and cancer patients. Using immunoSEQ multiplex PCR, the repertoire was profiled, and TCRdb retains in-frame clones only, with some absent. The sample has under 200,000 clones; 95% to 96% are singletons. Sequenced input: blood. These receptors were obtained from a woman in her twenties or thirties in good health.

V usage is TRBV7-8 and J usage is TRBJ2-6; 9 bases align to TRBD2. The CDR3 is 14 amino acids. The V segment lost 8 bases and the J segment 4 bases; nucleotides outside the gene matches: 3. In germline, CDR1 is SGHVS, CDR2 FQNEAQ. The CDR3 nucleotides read TGTGCCAGCCGCGGGGGGGTCGGGGCCAACGTCCTGACTTTC. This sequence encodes CASRGGVGANVLTF.

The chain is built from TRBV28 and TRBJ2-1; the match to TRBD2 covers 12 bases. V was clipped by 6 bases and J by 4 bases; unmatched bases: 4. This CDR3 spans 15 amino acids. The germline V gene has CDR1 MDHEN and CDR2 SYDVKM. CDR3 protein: CASRYGLAGYNEQFF. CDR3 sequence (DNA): TGTGCCAGCAGATATGGACTAGCGGGGTACAATGAGCAGTTCTTC. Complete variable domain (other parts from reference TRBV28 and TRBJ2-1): DVKVTQSSRYLVKRTGEKVFLECVQDMDHENMFWYRQDPGLGLRLIYFSYDVKMKEKGDIPEGYSVSREKKERFSLILESASTNQTSMYLCASRYGLAGYNEQFFGPGTRLTVL.

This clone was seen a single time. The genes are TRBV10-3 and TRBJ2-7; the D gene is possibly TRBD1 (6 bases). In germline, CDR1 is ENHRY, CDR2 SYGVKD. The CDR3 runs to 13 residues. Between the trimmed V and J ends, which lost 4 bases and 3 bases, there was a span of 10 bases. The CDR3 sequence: CAISGGRGYEQYF. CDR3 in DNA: TGTGCCATCAGTGGGGGCAGGGGCTACGAGCAGTACTTC.

DNA of the CDR3: TGTGCCAGCAGTGAATTTAGCGGGGGTCGAACCGGGGAGCTGTTTTTT. Protein: CASSEFSGGRTGELFF. V and J are TRBV2 and TRBJ2-2; the match to TRBD2 covers 9 bases. Germline values: CDR1 SNHLY, CDR2 FYNNEI. The length of the CDR3 is 16 residues. The trim removed 2 bases at V and 5 bases at J, leaving 6 bases unmatched.

CDR3 loop: CASNLQGAYGYTF. The CDR3 DNA follows: TGTGCCAGCAATCTACAGGGGGCCTATGGCTACACCTTC. The rearrangement links TRBV28 to TRBJ1-2, with 9 bases aligning to TRBD1. CDR1 and CDR2 (germline): MDHEN, SYDVKM. The ends lost 7 bases at V and 4 bases at J; junction bases unmatched: 4. This CDR3 is 13 amino acids long.

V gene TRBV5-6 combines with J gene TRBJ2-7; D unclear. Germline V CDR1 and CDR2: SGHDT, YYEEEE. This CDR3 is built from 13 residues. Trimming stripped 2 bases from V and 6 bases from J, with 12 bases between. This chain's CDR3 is CASSFGLTGEQYF. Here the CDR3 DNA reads TGTGCCAGCAGCTTCGGCCTTACCGGCGAGCAGTACTTC.